The rows below give T cell receptor beta chains drawn from one sample of a study of somatic mutations in cytotoxic T cells in rheumatoid arthritis. The assay was immunoSEQ multiplex PCR, and TCRdb's table has in-frame clones only and misses some. The table lists some 18,000 clones, 70% to 80% of them singletons. The sequenced material came from CD8+ T cells sorted from blood. The receptor source for this set is a man aged 60 to 69 in good health. The CDR3 runs from the conserved cysteine through the conserved F or W. The D gene is left open where the match is weak. Expanded clones get a size class; other rows say once, few or many, or leave the size out.

NA NA TRBJ1-1 14 TRBV19 CASSTGLQNTEAFF TGTGCCAGTAGTACAGGACTTCAGAACACTGAAGCTTTCTTT
NA TRBD1 TRBJ1-5 15 TRBV7-2 CASSLGTGNNQPQHF TGTGCCAGCAGCTTAGGGACAGGGAACAATCAGCCCCAGCATTTT
NA NA TRBJ2-7 15 TRBV7-9 CASSPPGDLTYAQYF TGTGCCAGCAGCCCCCCGGGGGATCTAACCTACGCGCAGTACTTC
NA TRBD2 TRBJ2-7 15 TRBV7-8 CASSYPGGGYYEQYF TGTGCCAGCAGCTACCCTGGCGGGGGATATTACGAGCAGTACTTC
NA NA TRBJ2-2 15 TRBV7-9 CASNKRRGDTGELFF TGTGCCAGCAACAAGCGGCGGGGTGACACCGGGGAGCTGTTTTTT
NA NA TRBJ2-7 14 TRBV15 CATSSEGTSYEQYF TGTGCCACCAGCTCGGAAGGGACTTCCTACGAGCAGTACTTC
NA NA TRBJ1-2 14 TRBV7-3 CASSVLTANYGYTF TGTGCCAGCAGCGTACTGACAGCTAACTATGGCTACACCTTC
NA NA TRBJ1-1 12 TRBV13 CASSSYRMGAFF TGTGCCAGCAGCTCGTACAGGATGGGGGCTTTCTTT
NA NA TRBJ1-1 14 TRBV7-9 CASTPYGGRAEAFF TGTGCCAGCACCCCTTACGGCGGTCGGGCTGAAGCTTTCTTT
once TRBD1 TRBJ1-1 12 TRBV7-9 CASNTGGTEAFF TGTGCCAGCAATACAGGGGGGACTGAAGCTTTCTTT
NA NA TRBJ1-1 13 TRBV11-2 CASSYRRNTEAFF TGTGCCAGCAGCTATAGGAGGAACACTGAAGCTTTCTTT
NA TRBD1 TRBJ2-7 15 TRBV19 CASSAGTGGLYEQYF TGTGCCAGTAGTGCCGGGACAGGGGGGTTATACGAGCAGTACTTC
NA NA TRBJ1-2 12 TRBV13 CASSFTNTQVSF TGTGCCAGCAGCTTCACCAACACGCAAGTTTCTTTT
NA NA TRBJ1-5 13 TRBV7-6 CASSLRGNQPQHF TGTGCCAGCAGCTTAAGAGGGAATCAGCCCCAGCATTTT
NA NA TRBJ1-4 13 TRBV4-3 CASSPGTNEKLFF TGCGCCAGCAGCCCCGGGACTAATGAAAAACTGTTTTTT
NA NA TRBJ1-6 15 TRBV7-9 CASSFFNINNSPLHF TGTGCCAGCAGCTTCTTCAACATAAATAATTCACCCCTCCACTTT
NA NA TRBJ1-1 13 TRBV12-5 CASGFEGGTEAFF TGTGCTAGTGGTTTTGAGGGGGGGACTGAAGCTTTCTTT
NA TRBD1 TRBJ1-1 16 TRBV19 CASSMGTGLMNTEAFF TGTGCCAGTAGTATGGGGACAGGGCTGATGAACACTGAAGCTTTCTTT
NA NA TRBJ2-2 16 TRBV7-7 CASSLFGTGNTGELFF TGTGCTAGCAGCTTATTCGGTACGGGGAACACCGGGGAGCTGTTTTTT
NA NA TRBJ2-1 11 TRBV29-1 CSVATYNEQFF TGCAGCGTTGCAACCTACAATGAGCAGTTCTTC
NA NA TRBJ2-2 15 TRBV2 CASSLENSNTGELFF TGTGCCAGCTCCCTGGAGAACTCCAACACCGGGGAGCTGTTTTTT
NA NA TRBJ1-4 15 TRBV9 CASSAGGGTNEKLFF TGTGCCAGCAGCGCCGGCGGGGGTACGAATGAAAAACTGTTTTTT
NA TRBD2 TRBJ2-1 15 TRBV2 CASSDPSGGYNEQFF TGTGCCAGCAGTGATCCTAGCGGGGGTTACAATGAGCAGTTCTTC